The clone carrying this TCR beta chain was observed a few times. The antigen is undetermined. This sample is part of a study of T cells in Graves' hyperthyroidism and ophthalmopathy. The germline CDR1 and CDR2 sequences are LGHDT and YNNKEL (reference sequence). The CDR3 totals 17 residues. V lost 4 bases to trimming and J lost 1 base, with 20 bases between them. Study findings and constraints: Appearing also in blood were most of the thyroid clonotypes expanded above 0.001. Progression to ophthalmopathy was predicted a median of approximately 6.4 months early.

RNA transcripts yielded amplified TCR beta CDR3 regions. RT-PCR in the first round (using the HTBI primer set) targeted the TCR CDR3. Each CDR3 protein gets one entry after TCRdb re-called the multiplex PCR reads with MiXCR. The sample shows about 380,000 distinct CDR3 sequences, roughly 14% of them seen only once. The chain has TRBV3-1 and TRBJ2-7; possible D gene TRBD2, 5 bases. The TCR sequence derives from a man under 40 with Graves' hyperthyroidism that later progressed to Graves' ophthalmopathy. Specimen: blood. CDR3 DNA sequence: TGTGCCAGCAGCCGAGGCACAGAAAGGGAGCCATCCTACGAGCAGTACTTC. Its translation: CASSRGTEREPSYEQYF.